The 8 T cell receptor beta chains presented below share a single source sample, sequenced in a study of blood T cell repertoires in COVID-19. Some clones are missing from TCRdb's copy, which holds only in-frame ones; the method was immunoSEQ multiplex PCR. The sample holds 250,000 or so clones; more than 85% are singletons and the top ten take approximately 1.6%. Sequenced sample: PBMCs or T cells enriched from blood (not recorded which). The source of these receptors is a woman aged 50 to 60 who had recovered from COVID-19.

The rearrangement links TRBV19 to TRBJ2-7; TRBD1 is a possible D gene (5 bases). Trimming removed 6 bases at V and 0 bases at J, with 15 bases between. The germline CDR1 and CDR2 sequences are LNHDA and SQIVND (reference sequence). There are 15 residues in the CDR3. The CDR3 DNA sequence: TGTGCCAGTAGCCGGATGAAGGGGTCCTCCTACGAGCAGTACTTC. This sequence encodes CASSRMKGSSYEQYF. The complete variable domain, with remaining parts taken from reference TRBV19 and TRBJ2-7, reads DGGITQSPKYLFRKEGQNVTLSCEQNLNHDAMYWYRQDPGQGLRLIYYSQIVNDFQKGDIAEGYSVSREKKESFPLTVTSAQKNPTAFYLCASSRMKGSSYEQYFGPGTRLTVT.

The gene calls are TRBV19 and TRBJ1-5; perhaps TRBD1 as D (6 bases). CDR1 is LNHDA, CDR2 SQIVND, per germline (reference sequence). The CDR3 totals 16 residues. V gave up 5 bases and J gave up 1 base, with 15 bases separating them. The CDR3 reads CASSVNGQSSNQPQHF. In nucleotides, the CDR3 is TGTGCCAGTAGTGTTAACGGACAGTCCAGCAATCAGCCCCAGCATTTT.

The rearrangement uses TRBV19 and TRBJ2-7, with TRBD1 matching 7 bases. With V trimmed by 2 bases and J by 6 bases, 7 bases remained unmatched. CDR1 is LNHDA, CDR2 SQIVND, per germline (reference sequence). This CDR3 comprises 14 residues. The CDR3 coding sequence is TGTGCCAGTAGTATAAGAGACAGGGTCTTCGAGCAGTACTTC. Translating it yields CASSIRDRVFEQYF.

The chain joins TRBV11-2 to TRBJ1-1; the D is unclear. This CDR3 spans 14 amino acids. In germline, CDR1 is SGHAT, CDR2 FQNNGV. The ends were cut back, 6 bases at V and 4 bases at J, with 15 bases in the middle. The CDR3 bases are TGTGCCAGCAGAATGGAGAGACTGAGCACTGAAGCTTTCTTT. Its translation is CASRMERLSTEAFF.

The chain carries TRBV5-4 and TRBJ2-2; possible D gene TRBD2, 5 bases. Trimming removed 3 bases from V and 5 bases from J, with 14 bases in between. CDR1 SGHNT and CDR2 YYREEE come from the germline V gene (reference sequence). This CDR3 spans 15 amino acids. CDR3 region: CASSYPGVRTGELFF. CDR3 DNA sequence: TGTGCCAGCAGCTACCCCGGGGTGCGAACCGGGGAGCTGTTTTTT.

The V and J genes are TRBV6-6 and TRBJ1-5, with D possibly TRBD1 on 6 matching bases. Germline V gene lookup returns CDR1 MNHNY and CDR2 SVGAGI (reference sequence). The CDR3 is 14 amino acids. V was shortened by 7 bases and J by 0 bases, with 10 bases between the two germline ends. As DNA, the CDR3 is TGTGCCAGCAATAGGGACACTAGCAATCAGCCCCAGCATTTT. Its protein is CASNRDTSNQPQHF.

The chain links TRBV6-4 to TRBJ2-3; the D gene is possibly TRBD2 (6 bases). The CDR3 loop spans 16 amino acids. Germline lookup yields CDR1 MRHNA and CDR2 SNTAGT. The V end lost 4 bases, the J end lost 1 base, and 15 bases lay between the germline ends. In nucleotides, the CDR3 is TGTGCCAGCAGTGTTGACGGGAGCGGAGGCACAGATACGCAGTATTTT. Amino acid sequence: CASSVDGSGGTDTQYF.

V usage is TRBV2 and J usage is TRBJ1-5; D might be TRBD1 (6 bases). The CDR3 covers 13 residues. Germline CDR1 and CDR2: SNHLY and FYNNEI. Trimming cost V 7 bases and J 2 bases, with 9 bases left between them. CDR3 in DNA: TGTGCCAGCAACAGGGAAGGCAATCAGCCCCAGCATTTT. Translated, it gives CASNREGNQPQHF.